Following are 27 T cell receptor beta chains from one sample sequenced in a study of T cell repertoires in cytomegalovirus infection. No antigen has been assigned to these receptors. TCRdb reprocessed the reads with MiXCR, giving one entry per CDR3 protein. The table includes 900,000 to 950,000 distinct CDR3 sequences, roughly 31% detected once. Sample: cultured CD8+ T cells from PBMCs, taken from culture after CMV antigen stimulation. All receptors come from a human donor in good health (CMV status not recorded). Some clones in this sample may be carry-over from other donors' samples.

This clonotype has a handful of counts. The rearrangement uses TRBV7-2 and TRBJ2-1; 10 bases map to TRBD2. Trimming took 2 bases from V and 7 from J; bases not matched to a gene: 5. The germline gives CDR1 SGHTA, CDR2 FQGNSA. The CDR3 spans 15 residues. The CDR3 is CASSLQRGGGNEQFF. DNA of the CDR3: TGTGCCAGCAGCTTACAGCGGGGGGGCGGTAATGAGCAGTTCTTC.

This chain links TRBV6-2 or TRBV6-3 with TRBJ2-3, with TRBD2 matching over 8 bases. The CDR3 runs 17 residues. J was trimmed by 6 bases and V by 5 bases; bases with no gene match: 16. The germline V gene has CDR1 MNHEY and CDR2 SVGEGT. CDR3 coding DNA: TGTGCCAGCAGTCCTGCGACTAGCGTATTCGAGCGGGATACGCAGTATTTT. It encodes CASSPATSVFERDTQYF.

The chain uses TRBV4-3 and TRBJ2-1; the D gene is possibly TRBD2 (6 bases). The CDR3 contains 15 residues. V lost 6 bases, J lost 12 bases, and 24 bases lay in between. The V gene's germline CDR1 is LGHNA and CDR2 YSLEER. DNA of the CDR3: TGCGCCAGCAGTCCTACTTTGAACGGGGGAGAGGGGCAGTTCTTC. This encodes CASSPTLNGGEGQFF.

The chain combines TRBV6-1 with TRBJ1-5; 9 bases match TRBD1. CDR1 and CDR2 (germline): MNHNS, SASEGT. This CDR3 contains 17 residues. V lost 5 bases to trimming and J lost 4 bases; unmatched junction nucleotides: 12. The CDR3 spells CASSSTLDRGLNQPQHF. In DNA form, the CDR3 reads TGTGCCAGCAGTTCCACATTGGACAGGGGTTTAAATCAGCCCCAGCATTTT.

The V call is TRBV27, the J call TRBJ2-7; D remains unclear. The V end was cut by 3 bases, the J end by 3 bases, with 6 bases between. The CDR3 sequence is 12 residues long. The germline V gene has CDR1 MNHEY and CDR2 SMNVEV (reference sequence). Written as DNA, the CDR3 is TGTGCCAGCAGTTTCACAGACTACGAGCAGTACGTC. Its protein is CASSFTDYEQYV.

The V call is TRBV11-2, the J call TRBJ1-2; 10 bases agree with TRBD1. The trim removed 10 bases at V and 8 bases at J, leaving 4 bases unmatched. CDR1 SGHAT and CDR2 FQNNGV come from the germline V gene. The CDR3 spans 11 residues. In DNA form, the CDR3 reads TGTGCCACCGGGACAGGGGAAGGCTACACCTTC. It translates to CATGTGEGYTF. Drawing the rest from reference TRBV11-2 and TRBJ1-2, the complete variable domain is EAGVAQSPRYKIIEKRQSVAFWCNPISGHATLYWYQQILGQGPKLLIQFQNNGVVDDSQLPKDRFSAERLKGVDSTLKIQPAKLEDSAVYLCATGTGEGYTFGSGTRLTVV.

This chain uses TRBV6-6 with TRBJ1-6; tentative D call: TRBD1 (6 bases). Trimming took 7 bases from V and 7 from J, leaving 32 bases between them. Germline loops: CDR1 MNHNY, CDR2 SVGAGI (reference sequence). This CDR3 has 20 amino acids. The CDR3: CASTGDSGTQGPIRNSPLHF. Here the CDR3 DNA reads TGTGCCAGCACCGGAGATTCGGGGACACAGGGACCAATACGGAATTCACCCCTCCACTTT.

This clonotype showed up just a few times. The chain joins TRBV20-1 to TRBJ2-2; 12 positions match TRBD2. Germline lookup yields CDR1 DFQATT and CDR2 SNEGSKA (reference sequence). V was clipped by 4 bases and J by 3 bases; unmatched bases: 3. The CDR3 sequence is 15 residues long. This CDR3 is CSAKLAGGHTGELFF. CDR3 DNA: TGCAGTGCTAAACTAGCGGGGGGCCACACCGGGGAGCTGTTTTTT.

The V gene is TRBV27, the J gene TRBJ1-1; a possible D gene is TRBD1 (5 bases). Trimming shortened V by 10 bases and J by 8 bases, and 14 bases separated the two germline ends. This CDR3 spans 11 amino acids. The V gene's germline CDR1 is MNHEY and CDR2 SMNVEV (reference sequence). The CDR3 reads CATGKGREAFF. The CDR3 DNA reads TGTGCCACCGGAAAGGGGCGCGAAGCTTTCTTT.

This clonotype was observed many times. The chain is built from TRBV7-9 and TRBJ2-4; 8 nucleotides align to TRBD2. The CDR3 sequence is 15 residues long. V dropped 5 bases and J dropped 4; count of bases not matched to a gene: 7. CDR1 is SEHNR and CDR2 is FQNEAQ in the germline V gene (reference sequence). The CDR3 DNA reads TGTGCCAGCAGCCCTCCGGGGGGGGCGAAAAACATTCAGTACTTC. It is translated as CASSPPGGAKNIQYF.

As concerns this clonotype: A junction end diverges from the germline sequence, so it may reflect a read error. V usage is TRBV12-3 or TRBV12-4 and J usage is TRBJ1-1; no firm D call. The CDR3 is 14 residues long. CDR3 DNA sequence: TGTGTCAGCAGTTTAGCGAGGGAGGACACTGAAGCTTTCTTT. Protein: CVSSLAREDTEAFF.

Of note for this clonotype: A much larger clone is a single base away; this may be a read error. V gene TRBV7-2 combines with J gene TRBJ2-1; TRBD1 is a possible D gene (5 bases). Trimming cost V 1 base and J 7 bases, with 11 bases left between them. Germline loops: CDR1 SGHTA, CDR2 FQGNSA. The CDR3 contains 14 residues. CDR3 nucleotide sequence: TGTGCCAGCAGCTTAGGGGCAGGGTGGAATGAGCAGTTCTTC. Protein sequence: CASSLGAGWNEQFF.

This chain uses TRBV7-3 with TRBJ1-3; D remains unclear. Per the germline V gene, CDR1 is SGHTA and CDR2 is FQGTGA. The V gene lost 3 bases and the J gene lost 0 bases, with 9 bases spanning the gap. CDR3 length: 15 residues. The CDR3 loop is CASSFFPDSGNTIYF. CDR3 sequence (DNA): TGTGCCAGCAGCTTTTTTCCCGACTCTGGAAACACCATATATTTT.

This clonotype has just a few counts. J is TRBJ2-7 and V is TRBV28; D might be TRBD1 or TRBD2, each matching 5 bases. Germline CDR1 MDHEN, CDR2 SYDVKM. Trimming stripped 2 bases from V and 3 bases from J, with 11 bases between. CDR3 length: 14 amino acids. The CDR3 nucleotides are TGTGCCAGCAGTTTAACCGGGACCGGCTACGAGCAGTACGTC. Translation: CASSLTGTGYEQYV.

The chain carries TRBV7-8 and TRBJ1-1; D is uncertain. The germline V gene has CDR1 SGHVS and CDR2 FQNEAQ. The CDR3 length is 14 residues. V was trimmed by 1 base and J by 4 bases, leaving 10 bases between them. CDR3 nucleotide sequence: TGTGCCAGCAGCTTAGACCTGTCCGGCACTGAAGCTTTCTTT. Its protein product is CASSLDLSGTEAFF.

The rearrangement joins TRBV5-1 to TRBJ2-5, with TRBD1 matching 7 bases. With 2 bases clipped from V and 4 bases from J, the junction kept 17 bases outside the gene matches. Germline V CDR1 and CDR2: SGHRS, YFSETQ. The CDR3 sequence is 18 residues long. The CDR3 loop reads CASSFYPGQAQGGETQYF. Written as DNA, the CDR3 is TGCGCCAGCAGCTTTTACCCAGGACAGGCCCAAGGTGGAGAGACCCAGTACTTC.

In DNA form, the CDR3 reads TGCAGTGCTAGAGATTTTGGAGGGGCAGCAAGCAATCAGCCCCAGCATTTT. Its translation is CSARDFGGAASNQPQHF. J is TRBJ1-5 and V is TRBV20-1; D is possibly TRBD1 (5 bases). The CDR3 totals 17 residues. In germline, CDR1 is DFQATT, CDR2 SNEGSKA (reference sequence). Trimming stripped 0 bases from V and 1 base from J, with 16 bases between.

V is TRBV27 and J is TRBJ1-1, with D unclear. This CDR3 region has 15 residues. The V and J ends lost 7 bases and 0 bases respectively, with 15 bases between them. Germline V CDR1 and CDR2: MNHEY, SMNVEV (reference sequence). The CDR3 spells CASIPPGRLNTEAFF. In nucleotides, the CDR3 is TGTGCCAGCATCCCACCCGGGCGCCTGAACACTGAAGCTTTCTTT.

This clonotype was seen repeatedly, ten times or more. CDR3 DNA sequence: TGTGCCAGCAGCTCAGGGGAGGAGCGGGGCTCCAAGGACGAGCAGTACGTC. Translation gives CASSSGEERGSKDEQYV. The chain has TRBV7-8 and TRBJ2-7, with D possibly being TRBD2 (7 bases). The CDR3 contains 17 residues. Germline-derived CDR1 and CDR2 are SGHVS and FQNEAQ. Deletions cut 4 bases from V and 5 bases from J, with 24 bases between.

CDR3 amino acids: CATSVLLGQGNEQFF. CDR3 coding DNA: TGTGCCACCAGTGTATTGCTTGGACAGGGCAATGAGCAGTTCTTC. This chain joins TRBV24-1 and TRBJ2-1; the match to TRBD1 covers 8 bases. The ends lost 5 bases at V and 6 bases at J; junction bases unmatched: 8. The CDR3 spans 15 residues. Germline V gene data show CDR1 as KGHDR and CDR2 as SFDVKD.

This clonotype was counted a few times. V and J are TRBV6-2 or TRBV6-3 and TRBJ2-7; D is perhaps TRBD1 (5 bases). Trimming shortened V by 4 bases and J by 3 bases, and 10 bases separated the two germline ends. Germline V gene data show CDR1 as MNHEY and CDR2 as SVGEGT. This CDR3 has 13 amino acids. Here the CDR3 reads CASSFDSLYEQYV. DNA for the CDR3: TGTGCCAGCAGTTTCGACAGCCTCTACGAGCAGTACGTC.

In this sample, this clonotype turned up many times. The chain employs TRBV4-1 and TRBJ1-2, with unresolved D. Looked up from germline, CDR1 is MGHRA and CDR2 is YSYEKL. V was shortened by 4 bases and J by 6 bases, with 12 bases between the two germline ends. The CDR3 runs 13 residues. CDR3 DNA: TGCGCCAGCAGCCTCGGTACGATGAATGGCTACACCTTC. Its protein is CASSLGTMNGYTF.

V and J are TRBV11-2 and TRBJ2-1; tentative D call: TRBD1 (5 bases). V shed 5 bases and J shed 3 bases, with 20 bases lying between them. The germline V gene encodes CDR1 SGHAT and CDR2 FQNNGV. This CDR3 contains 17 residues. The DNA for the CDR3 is TGTGCCAGCAGCCCCAGGGCCGCCATCGGTGTCTACAATGAGCAGTTCTTC. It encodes CASSPRAAIGVYNEQFF.

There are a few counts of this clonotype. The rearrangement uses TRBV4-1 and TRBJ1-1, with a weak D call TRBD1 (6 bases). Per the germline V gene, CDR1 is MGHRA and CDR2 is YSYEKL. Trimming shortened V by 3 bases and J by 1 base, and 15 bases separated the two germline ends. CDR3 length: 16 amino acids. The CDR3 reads CASSHPRTEGNTEAFF. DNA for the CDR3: TGCGCCAGCAGCCATCCTAGGACAGAGGGGAACACTGAAGCTTTCTTT.

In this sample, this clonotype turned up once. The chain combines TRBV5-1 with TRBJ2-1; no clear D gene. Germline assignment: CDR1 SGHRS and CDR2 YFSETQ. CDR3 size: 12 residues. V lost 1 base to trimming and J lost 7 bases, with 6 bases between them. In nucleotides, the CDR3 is TGCGCCAGCAGCTTGAACATTAATGAGCAGTTCTTC. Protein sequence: CASSLNINEQFF.

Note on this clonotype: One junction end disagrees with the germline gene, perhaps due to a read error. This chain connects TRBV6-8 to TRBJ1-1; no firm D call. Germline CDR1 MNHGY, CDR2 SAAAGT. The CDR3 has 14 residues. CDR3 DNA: TGTGCCAGCAGTTACGGAGCAAAGAACACTGTAGCTTTCTTT. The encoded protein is CASSYGAKNTVAFF.

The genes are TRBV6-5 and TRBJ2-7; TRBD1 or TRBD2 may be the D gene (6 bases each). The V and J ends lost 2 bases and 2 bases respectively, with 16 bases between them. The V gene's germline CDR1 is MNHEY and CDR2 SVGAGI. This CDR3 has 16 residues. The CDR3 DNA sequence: TGTGCCAGCAGTTACATATCACAGGGACTTACCTACGAGCAGTACTTC. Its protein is CASSYISQGLTYEQYF.